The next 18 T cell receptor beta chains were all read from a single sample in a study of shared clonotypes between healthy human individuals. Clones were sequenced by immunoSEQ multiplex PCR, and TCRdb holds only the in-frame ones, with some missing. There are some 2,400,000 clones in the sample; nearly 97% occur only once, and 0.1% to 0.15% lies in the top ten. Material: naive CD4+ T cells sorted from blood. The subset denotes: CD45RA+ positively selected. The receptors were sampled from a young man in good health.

This CDR3 reads CASSHPGIGNYGYTF. CDR3 coding DNA: TGCGCCAGCAGCCACCCTGGTATAGGGAACTATGGCTACACCTTC. The chain recombines TRBV4-1 with TRBJ1-2; unclear D gene. Trimming removed 3 bases from V and 2 bases from J, with 13 bases in between. This CDR3 has 15 residues. In germline, CDR1 is MGHRA, CDR2 YSYEKL.

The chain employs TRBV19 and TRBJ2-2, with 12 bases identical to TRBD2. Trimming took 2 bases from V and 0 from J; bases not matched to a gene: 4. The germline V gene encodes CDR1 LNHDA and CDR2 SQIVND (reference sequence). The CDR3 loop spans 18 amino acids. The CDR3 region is CASSIPSGRASNTGELFF. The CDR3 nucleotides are TGTGCCAGTAGTATACCTAGCGGGAGGGCCTCGAACACCGGGGAGCTGTTTTTT.

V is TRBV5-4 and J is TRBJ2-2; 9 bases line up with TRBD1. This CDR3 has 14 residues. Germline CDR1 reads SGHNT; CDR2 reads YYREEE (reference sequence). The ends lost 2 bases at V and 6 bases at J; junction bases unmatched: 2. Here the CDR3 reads CASSLRQGAGELFF. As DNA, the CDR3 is TGTGCCAGCAGCTTACGACAGGGGGCCGGGGAGCTGTTTTTT.

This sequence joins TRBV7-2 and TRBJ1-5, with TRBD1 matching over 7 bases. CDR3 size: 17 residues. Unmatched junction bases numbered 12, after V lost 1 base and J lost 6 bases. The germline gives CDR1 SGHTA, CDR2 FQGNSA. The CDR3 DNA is TGTGCCAGCAGCTTAGGGCAGGGGGGTTCGAGGAGTCAGCCCCAGCATTTT. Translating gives CASSLGQGGSRSQPQHF.

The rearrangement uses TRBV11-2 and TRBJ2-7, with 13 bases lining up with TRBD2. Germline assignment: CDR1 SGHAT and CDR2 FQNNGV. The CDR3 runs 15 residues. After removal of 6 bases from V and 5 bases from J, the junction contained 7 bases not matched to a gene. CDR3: CASSRGLAGANEQYF. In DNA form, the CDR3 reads TGTGCCAGCAGTCGCGGACTAGCGGGGGCGAACGAGCAGTACTTC.

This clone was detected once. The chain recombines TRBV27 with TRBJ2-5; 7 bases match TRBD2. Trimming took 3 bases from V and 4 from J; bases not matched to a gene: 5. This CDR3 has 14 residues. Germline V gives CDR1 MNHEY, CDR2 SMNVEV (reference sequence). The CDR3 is CASSFSPSGETQYF. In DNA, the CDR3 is TGTGCCAGCAGTTTTTCCCCTAGCGGAGAGACCCAGTACTTC.

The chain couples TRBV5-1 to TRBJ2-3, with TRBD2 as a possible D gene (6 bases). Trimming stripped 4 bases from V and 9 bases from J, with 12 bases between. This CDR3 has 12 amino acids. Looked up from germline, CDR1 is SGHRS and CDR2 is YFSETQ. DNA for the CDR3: TGCGCCAGCAGCCAGCCTAGCGACACGCAGTATTTT. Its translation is CASSQPSDTQYF. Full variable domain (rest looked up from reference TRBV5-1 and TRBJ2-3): KAGVTQTPRYLIKTRGQQVTLSCSPISGHRSVSWYQQTPGQGLQFLFEYFSETQRNKGNFPGRFSGRQFSNSRSEMNVSTLELGDSALYLCASSQPSDTQYFGPGTRLTVL.

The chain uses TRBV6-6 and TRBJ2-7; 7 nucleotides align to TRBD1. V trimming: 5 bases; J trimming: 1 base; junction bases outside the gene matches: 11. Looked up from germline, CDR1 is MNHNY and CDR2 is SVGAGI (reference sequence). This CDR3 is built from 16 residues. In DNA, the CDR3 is TGTGCCAGCAGTGGAAGGCGGCAGGGGGTTTCCTACGAGCAGTACTTC. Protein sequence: CASSGRRQGVSYEQYF.

DNA for the CDR3: TGCGCCAGCAGCTTGGACGGGCCTCGGAACACCGGGGAGCTGTTTTTT. This encodes CASSLDGPRNTGELFF. The J gene is TRBJ2-2, the V gene TRBV5-1; D gene uncertain. Between the trimmed V and J ends, which lost 0 bases and 1 base, there was a span of 10 bases. The length of the CDR3 is 16 residues. Germline CDR1 is SGHRS and CDR2 is YFSETQ.

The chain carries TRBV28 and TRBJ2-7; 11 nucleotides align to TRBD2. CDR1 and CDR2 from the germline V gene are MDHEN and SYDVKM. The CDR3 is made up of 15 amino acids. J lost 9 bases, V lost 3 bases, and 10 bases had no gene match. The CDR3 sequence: CASSFPGLAEGVQYF. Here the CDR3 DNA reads TGTGCCAGCAGTTTCCCGGGACTAGCGGAAGGAGTGCAGTACTTC.

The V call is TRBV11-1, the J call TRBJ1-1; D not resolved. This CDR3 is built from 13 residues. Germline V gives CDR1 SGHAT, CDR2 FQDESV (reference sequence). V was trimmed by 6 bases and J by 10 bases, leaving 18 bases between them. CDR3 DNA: TGTGCCAGCAGAAGGAGAGAAACCAGCGGAGCTTTCTTT. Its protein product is CASRRRETSGAFF.

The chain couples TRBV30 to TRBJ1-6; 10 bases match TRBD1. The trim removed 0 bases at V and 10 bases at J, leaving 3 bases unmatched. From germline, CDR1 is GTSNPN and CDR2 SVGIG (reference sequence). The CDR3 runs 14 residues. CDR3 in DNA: TGTGCCTGGAGTGTAGACAGGGGGCAATCACCCCTCCACTTT. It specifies CAWSVDRGQSPLHF.

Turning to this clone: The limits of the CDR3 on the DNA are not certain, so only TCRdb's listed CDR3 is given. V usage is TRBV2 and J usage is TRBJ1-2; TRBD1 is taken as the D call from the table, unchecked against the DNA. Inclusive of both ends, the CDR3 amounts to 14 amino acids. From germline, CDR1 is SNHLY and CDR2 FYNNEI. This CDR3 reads CASTLTVGTGAHTF.

As DNA, the CDR3 is TGTGCCATCAGTAACGGACAGGGGCGGAATCAGCCCCAGCATTTT. Its protein product is CAISNGQGRNQPQHF. The chain employs TRBV10-3 and TRBJ1-5; the match to TRBD1 covers 9 bases. V shed 5 bases and J 4 bases; nucleotides not matched to a gene: 6. The germline CDR1 and CDR2 sequences are ENHRY and SYGVKD. This CDR3 has 15 amino acids.

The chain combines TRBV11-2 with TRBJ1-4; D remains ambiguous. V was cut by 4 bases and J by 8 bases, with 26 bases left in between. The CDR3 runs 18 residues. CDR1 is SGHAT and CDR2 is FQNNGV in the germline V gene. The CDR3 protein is CASSSYFRVGEGGEKLFF. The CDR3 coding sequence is TGTGCCAGCAGCTCCTATTTCCGGGTCGGGGAGGGAGGAGAAAAACTGTTTTTT.

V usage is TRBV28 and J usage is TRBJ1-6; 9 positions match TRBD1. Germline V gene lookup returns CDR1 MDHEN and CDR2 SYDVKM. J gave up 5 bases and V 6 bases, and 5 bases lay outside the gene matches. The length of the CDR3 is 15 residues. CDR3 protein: CASRDGTGHNSPLHF. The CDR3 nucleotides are TGTGCCAGCAGAGACGGGACAGGGCATAATTCACCCCTCCACTTT. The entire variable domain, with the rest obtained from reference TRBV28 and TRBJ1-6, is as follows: DVKVTQSSRYLVKRTGEKVFLECVQDMDHENMFWYRQDPGLGLRLIYFSYDVKMKEKGDIPEGYSVSREKKERFSLILESASTNQTSMYLCASRDGTGHNSPLHFGNGTRLTVT.

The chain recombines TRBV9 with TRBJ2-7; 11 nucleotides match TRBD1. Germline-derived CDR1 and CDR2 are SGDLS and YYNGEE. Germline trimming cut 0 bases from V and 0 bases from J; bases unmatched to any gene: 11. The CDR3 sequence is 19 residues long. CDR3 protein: CASSVAGRTGTGGSYEQYF. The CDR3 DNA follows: TGTGCCAGCAGCGTAGCTGGCCGAACCGGGACAGGGGGCTCCTACGAGCAGTACTTC.

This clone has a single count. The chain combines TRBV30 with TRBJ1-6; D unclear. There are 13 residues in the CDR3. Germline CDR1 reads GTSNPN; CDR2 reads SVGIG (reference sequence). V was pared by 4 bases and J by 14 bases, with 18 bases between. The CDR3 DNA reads TGTGCCTGGAATTCGGCCCTAGGGATCACCCTCCACTTT. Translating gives CAWNSALGITLHF.